These 15 T cell receptor beta chains were all obtained from the same sample, sequenced in a study of T cells in Graves' hyperthyroidism and ophthalmopathy. RNA transcripts served as the template for amplifying TCR beta CDR3 regions. The TCR CDR3 first-round RT-PCR relied on the HTBI primer set. TCRdb passed the multiplex PCR reads through MiXCR, listing each CDR3 protein once. The table lists approximately 600,000 distinct CDR3 sequences, around 15% of them singletons. Sequencing was done on a sample of blood. The receptors originated from a woman in her thirties with Graves' hyperthyroidism.

This clonotype was detected ten times or more. V and J are TRBV12-3 or TRBV12-4 and TRBJ2-3; no clear D gene. The length of the CDR3 is 14 residues. V was clipped by 4 bases and J by 0 bases, with 8 bases between them. In nucleotides, the CDR3 is TGTGCCAGCAGTTCCGAGGCGAGCACAGATACGCAGTATTTT. Encoded protein: CASSSEASTDTQYF.

Only a few counts were recorded for this clonotype. CDR3 in amino acids: CASSSFGPNYGYTF. CDR3 nucleotides: TGTGCCAGCAGCTCGTTCGGACCGAACTATGGCTACACCTTC. The chain links TRBV7-2 to TRBJ1-2; D gene uncertain. The CDR3 has 14 amino acids. V lost 4 bases and J 2 bases, leaving 11 bases between the germline ends. CDR1 is SGHTA and CDR2 is FQGNSA in the germline V gene.

The sample holds many counts of this clonotype. V and J are TRBV7-8 and TRBJ1-1, with a tentative D call TRBD1 (5 bases). The V end lost 1 base, the J end lost 3 bases, and 15 bases lay between the germline ends. CDR1 is SGHVS and CDR2 is FQNEAQ in the germline V gene. The CDR3 runs 16 residues. The CDR3 sequence is CASSLGSMGRDTEAFF. The DNA of the CDR3 is TGTGCCAGCAGCTTAGGCTCCATGGGGCGAGACACTGAAGCTTTCTTT.

This clonotype was recorded at least ten times. The chain employs TRBV11-3 and TRBJ2-1; D unclear. Trimming shortened V by 1 base and J by 7 bases, and 14 bases separated the two germline ends. Looked up from germline, CDR1 is SGHNT and CDR2 is YENEEA. This CDR3 contains 15 residues. The CDR3 loop is CASSLGGASENEQFF. The CDR3, as DNA: TGTGCCAGCAGCTTAGGTGGAGCGTCCGAAAATGAGCAGTTCTTC. The complete variable domain, with remaining parts taken from reference TRBV11-3 and TRBJ2-1, reads EAGVVQSPRYKIIEKKQPVAFWCNPISGHNTLYWYLQNLGQGPELLIRYENEEAVDDSQLPKDRFSAERLKGVDSTLKIQPAELGDSAVYLCASSLGGASENEQFFGPGTRLTVL.

Regarding this clonotype: Possible read error: a much larger clone is one base away. V usage is TRBV18 and J usage is TRBJ2-7; 9 positions match TRBD1. V shed 8 bases, J shed 5 bases, and the junction held 13 bases outside the gene matches. Germline V gene sequence: CDR1 KGHSH, CDR2 LQKENI. The CDR3 is made up of 15 amino acids. The chain's CDR3 is CASPRIGTGYHEQYF. The CDR3, as DNA: TGTGCCAGCCCACGGATCGGGACAGGGTACCACGAGCAGTACTTC.

This clonotype was picked up a small number of times. The chain couples TRBV27 to TRBJ2-7; 8 bases fit TRBD2. Trimming cost V 2 bases and J 5 bases; bases outside gene matches: 11. This CDR3 contains 16 residues. CDR1 is MNHEY, CDR2 SMNVEV, per germline (reference sequence). CDR3 in DNA: TGTGCCAGCAGTTTAAACCACGGACTAGCTCTGGACGAGCAGTACTTC. Translated, it gives CASSLNHGLALDEQYF.

This clonotype showed up many times. CDR3 coding DNA: TGTGCCAGCAGTGAAGGAGGGACAGTAAACATTCAGTACTTC. This translates into CASSEGGTVNIQYF. The J gene is TRBJ2-4, the V gene TRBV2; TRBD1 matches at 7 bases. Trimming removed 1 base from V and 6 bases from J; junction bases left unmatched: 3. The CDR3 loop spans 14 amino acids. CDR1 is SNHLY and CDR2 is FYNNEI in the germline V gene.

The chain has TRBV2 and TRBJ2-5; the match to TRBD2 covers 11 bases. V was clipped by 7 bases and J by 2 bases; unmatched bases: 6. The CDR3 length is 15 residues. Germline lookup yields CDR1 SNHLY and CDR2 FYNNEI. CDR3 nucleotide sequence: TGTGCCAGCAAATTGTTAGCGGGAGGGCAAGAGACCCAGTACTTC. Its translation: CASKLLAGGQETQYF.

This clonotype was found many times. This chain joins TRBV20-1 and TRBJ2-7, with D tentatively TRBD1 or TRBD2 (5 bases each). CDR1 is DFQATT and CDR2 is SNEGSKA in the germline V gene (reference sequence). V gave up 3 bases and J gave up 1 base, with 10 bases separating them. The CDR3 loop spans 13 amino acids. The CDR3 nucleotides are TGCAGTGCTAGCGGGACCCTTTCCTACGAGCAGTACTTC. The encoded protein is CSASGTLSYEQYF.

This clonotype has at least ten counts. The gene calls are TRBV2 and TRBJ2-5; D uncertain. The V end lost 6 bases, the J end lost 4 bases, and 3 bases lay between the germline ends. Germline CDR1 is SNHLY and CDR2 is FYNNEI. The CDR3 loop spans 10 amino acids. The CDR3 bases are TGTGCCAGCAGGGGAGAGACCCAGTACTTC. As protein: CASRGETQYF.

This clonotype came up a few times. The V call is TRBV3-1, the J call TRBJ1-3; D gene unclear. The V end lost 0 bases, the J end lost 2 bases, and 8 bases lay between the germline ends. Germline V gene data show CDR1 as LGHDT and CDR2 as YNNKEL (reference sequence). The CDR3 has 15 amino acids. Here the CDR3 reads CASSQDRGTGNTIYF. The CDR3 nucleotides read TGTGCCAGCAGCCAAGATCGGGGTACTGGAAACACCATATATTTT. The full variable domain, completed using reference TRBV3-1 and TRBJ1-3, is DTAVSQTPKYLVTQMGNDKSIKCEQNLGHDTMYWYKQDSKKFLKIMFSYNNKELIINETVPNRFSPKSPDKAHLNLHINSLELGDSAVYFCASSQDRGTGNTIYFGEGSWLTVV.

This clonotype was recorded at least ten times. The chain recombines TRBV2 with TRBJ2-3; 9 bases agree with TRBD2. The CDR3 spans 14 residues. CDR1 SNHLY and CDR2 FYNNEI come from the germline V gene. V lost 9 bases to trimming and J lost 0 bases; unmatched junction nucleotides: 4. The CDR3 region is CASLTSGSTDTQYF. CDR3 in DNA: TGTGCCAGTTTAACTAGCGGGAGCACAGATACGCAGTATTTT.

This clonotype appeared many times. V is TRBV7-9 and J is TRBJ1-1; D ambiguous. CDR1 SEHNR and CDR2 FQNEAQ come from the germline V gene (reference sequence). The CDR3 length is 12 residues. Trimming pared 1 base from V and 6 bases from J, leaving 6 bases between. The CDR3 spells CASSLDFSEAFF. The CDR3, as DNA: TGTGCCAGCAGCTTAGATTTTTCTGAAGCTTTCTTT. Full variable domain (rest looked up from reference TRBV7-9 and TRBJ1-1): DTGVSQNPRHKITKRGQNVTFRCDPISEHNRLYWYRQTLGQGPEFLTYFQNEAQLEKSRLLSDRFSAERPKGSFSTLEIQRTEQGDSAMYLCASSLDFSEAFFGQGTRLTVV.

About this clonotype: A junction boundary mismatches the germline segment, possibly from a read error. The chain uses TRBV30 and TRBJ2-2, with D possibly TRBD1 on 5 matching bases. In germline, CDR1 is GTSNPN, CDR2 SVGIG (reference sequence). CDR3 size: 16 residues. The DNA for the CDR3 is TGTGCCCGGAGTTCCCTGGCAGGGTTGAACACCGGGGAGCTGTTTTTT. Amino acid sequence: CARSSLAGLNTGELFF.

This clonotype was seen a handful of times. The chain joins TRBV20-1 to TRBJ2-1, with 8 bases aligning to TRBD1. CDR1 and CDR2 from the germline V gene are DFQATT and SNEGSKA (reference sequence). J gave up 7 bases and V 3 bases, and 2 bases lay outside the gene matches. This CDR3 spans 12 amino acids. CDR3 bases: TGCAGTGCTAGGCAGGGGGCAAATGAGCAGTTCTTC. Amino acid sequence: CSARQGANEQFF.